Here is one T cell receptor (beta chain) with its context. Its antigen is unknown. Methotrexate plus calcineurin inhibitor accompanied controls' myeloablative marrow transplants; sampling was 1 year later. The sample is drawn from a study of T cells after posttransplantation cyclophosphamide. General study results and limits: Donor CD8+ memory clones often dominated recipient blood repertoires at later times. After PTCy, TRB diversity resembled that of CNI/methotrexate controls. TRB overlap between skin or GI tissue T cells and blood was limited.

Sequencing was performed with immunoSEQ multiplex PCR; in TCRdb, only in-frame clones are kept and a portion is missing. The sample gives over 8,500 clones, about 89% of which show up once; roughly 4% is in the top ten. This clonotype was sampled from a male patient aged 45-59 years who received an allogeneic stem cell transplant from an unrelated donor, was CMV-positive, and had chronic GVHD only. Some of the T cells might come from the graft donor. The sample was PBMCs, taken roughly 61 weeks after allogeneic stem cell transplant with calcineurin inhibitor and methotrexate.

The CDR3 loop reads CASSYTGFYEQYF. CDR3 nucleotide sequence: TGTGCCAGCAGTTATACAGGGTTCTACGAGCAGTACTTC. The gene calls are TRBV5-4 and TRBJ2-5, with D possibly TRBD1 on 6 matching bases. The closer fit of TRBJ2-7 to the DNA end suggests the J call may be wrong. The CDR3 extends over 13 amino acids. The germline CDR1 and CDR2 sequences are SGHNT and YYREEE (reference sequence).